This T cell receptor beta chain was captured in a study of identical twins (dated by TCRdb to between 2015 and 2016). For context, the study as a whole: TCR alpha and beta repertoires from monozygotic twins, unrelated adults of various ages and cord blood were deep-sequenced to test whether fetal clonotypes persist. To rule out contamination, replicate twin experiments were performed at different times with different library preparation protocols. Beyond this particular receptor, the publication reports: Because the same donors could not be followed over many years, conclusions were based on cross-sectional statistical analysis. Invariant T cells such as MAIT and iNKT could partly confound zero-insertion analyses, although diverse VJ usage argued against such confounding for most clonotypes. A weaker excess of twin sharing was found in beta out-of-frame sequences because the signal-to-noise ratio was lowered by fewer shared sequences. Compared with coincidental sharing between unrelated individuals, out-of-frame TCR alpha sequences shared between twins showed an excess of sequences with low generation probability. Abundant cord blood beta clonotypes had fewer insertions, young adult naive repertoires showed a similar but weaker trend, and memory repertoires showed no such trend. Out-of-frame TCR alpha sharing in monozygotic twins was systematically underestimated by recombination models, whereas sharing between unrelated individuals was in agreement with the recombination models.

The CDR3, cysteine through phenylalanine, is 11 amino acids long. The DNA shown is the 33-base CDR3, in frame from base 1. Looking up the germline V gene yields CDR1 SNHLY and CDR2 FYNNEI. V loses 9 bases, J loses 5 bases, and the germline ends lie 10 bases apart. This clonotype has only a few counts. The target of this receptor is not known. There are no base qualities to consult, and no much larger clone falls within one base. Libraries were built with 5' RACE. The listed sequencing device is Illumina HiSeq 2000. Template switching introduced a universal primer binding site; the final cDNA contained a unique molecular identifier, enabling accurate counting of TCR cDNA molecules. First-strand cDNA for TCR alpha and beta chains was synthesized from specific primers in the conserved constant-segment region. To control for contamination, each cDNA library was double barcoded with a SMART-Mk sample barcode plus Illumina barcodes. TruSeq adapter sequences along with Illumina sample barcodes were introduced in two successive PCR steps. The TCR alpha and beta cDNA libraries were sequenced on the Illumina HiSeq platform using custom primers. Per the authors' processing: Unique molecular identifiers were extracted from raw reads with MiGEC, and CDR3 positions were determined with MiXCR. Recombination models were inferred per individual with the repgenHMM and IGoR tools using an EM algorithm. Shared clonotypes were analyzed with the tcR package in R, and sharing was normalized by the product of cloneset sizes. To study raw recombination without the effects of thymic and clonal selection, out-of-frame nonproductive sequences were analyzed. TCRdb's own reprocessing of the public reads used fastp at Q25 and MiXCR and kept productive beta chains. Entries that share a CDR3 protein sequence are merged under the most common genes and DNA. V and J calls and clone size were set by TCRdb, not the authors. This sample holds 600,000 to 700,000 distinct CDR3 sequences; 20% to 25% were observed only once. Roughly 4% of the sample goes to the ten largest clones.

Every donor was a healthy Caucasian. The twin cohort comprised three pairs of female monozygotic twins, all aged roughly 18 to 29 years. RNA for TCR libraries was isolated from peripheral blood mononuclear cells. In addition, the sample was reused for a study of T cells expressing NK-cell markers. That second publication adds: TCR beta-chain repertoires were profiled in sorted CD3+CD56+NKG2C+, CD3+CD56+NKG2C- and CD3+CD56-NKG2C+ T-cell subsets from about 8 donors. Of the eight sequenced donors, seven were found to be HCMV-seropositive and one was found to be HCMV-seronegative. To restrict sorting to alphabetaTCR-expressing T cells, an anti-gammadeltaTCR antibody was added in several experiments. In six donors, the dominant CD3+CD56+NKG2C+ clonotypes were among the top 10 CD8+ clonotypes and accounted for about 1.0-7.5% of CD8+ T cells. Those dominant clonotypes were again the most abundant among CD3+CD56-NKG2C+ cells in a few donors, at about 25-60.1%. It remained unclear whether the expanded NKG2C-expressing T cell clones were specific for HCMV antigens. All eight donors whose samples were sequenced were randomly selected healthy volunteers, three of them men and five women. To determine HCMV serostatus, a commercial ELISA kit was used to detect HCMV-specific IgG in serum. For roughly 6 donors, bulk peripheral blood T-cell repertoires were also sequenced from unsorted PBMC. MIGEC was used to demultiplex reads and group the reads by UMI, and MiTCR was used to assemble and quantify clonotypes. To exclude erroneous sequences, only TCR cDNA sequences supported by at least two reads were retained. Downstream repertoire analysis used the tcR package, and clonotypes were matched across fractions by CDR3 nucleotide sequence plus V segment. VDJmatch was used to annotate antigen specificity against VDJdb, with one amino acid substitution in CDR3 allowed.

The sequenced sample was PBMCs. Recombination connected TRBV2 to TRBJ2-5; too little of a D gene remains to name it. This TCR came from a woman in her late teens or twenties in good health. The nucleotide sequence is given as TGTGCCAGTGACCGCTGGGAGACCCAGTACTTC. The translation is CASDRWETQYF. Here the CDR3 is joined to the reference TRBV2 and TRBJ2-5 genes, and the full variable domain is: EPEVTQTPSHQVTQMGQEVILRCVPISNHLYFYWYRQILGQKVEFLVSFYNNEISEKSEIFDDQFSVERPDGSNFTLKIRSTKLEDSAMYFCASDRWETQYFGPGTRLLVL.